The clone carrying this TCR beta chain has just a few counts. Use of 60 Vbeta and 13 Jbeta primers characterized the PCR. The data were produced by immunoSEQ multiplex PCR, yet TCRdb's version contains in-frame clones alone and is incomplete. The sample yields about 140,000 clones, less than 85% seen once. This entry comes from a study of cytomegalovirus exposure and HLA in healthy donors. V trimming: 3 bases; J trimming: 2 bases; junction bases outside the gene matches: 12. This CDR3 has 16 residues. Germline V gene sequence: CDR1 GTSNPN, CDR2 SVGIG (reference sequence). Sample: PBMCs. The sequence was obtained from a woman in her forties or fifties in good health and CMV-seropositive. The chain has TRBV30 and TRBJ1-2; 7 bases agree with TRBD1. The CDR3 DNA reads TGTGCCTGGAGGAAAGTCGTGACAGGGAACAACTATGGCTACACCTTC. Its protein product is CAWRKVVTGNNYGYTF.